The T cell receptor beta chain under discussion was sequenced for a study of cytomegalovirus exposure and HLA in healthy donors. PCR primers comprised 60 Vbeta and 13 Jbeta primers. TCRdb keeps only in-frame clones here, not all; method: immunoSEQ multiplex PCR. The table has about 92,000 clones, approximately 71% seen once. The CDR3 is 14 amino acids. CDR1 SEHNR and CDR2 FQNEAQ come from the germline V gene (reference sequence). Trimming pared 2 bases from V and 3 bases from J, leaving 10 bases between. This clone was counted once. Its antigen is still unknown. Whole-study results and caveats: Generally TCR sequences proved uncommon, though certain public TCRs appeared in numerous donors. The study dropped some indistinguishable V segments, TRBV6-2 and TRBV6-3 among them. Across all donors, roughly uniform sequencing depth was an assumption of the presence/absence analyses. A cluster of highly shared sequence variants was likely a sequencing artifact.

The gene calls are TRBV7-9 and TRBJ1-2; tentative D call: TRBD1 (6 bases). The TCR originated in a woman under 30 in good health and CMV-seropositive. The sample taken for sequencing was PBMCs. The DNA for the CDR3 is TGTGCCAGCAGCTTACGGGAGGGGGACTATGGCTACACCTTC. Translated, it gives CASSLREGDYGYTF.